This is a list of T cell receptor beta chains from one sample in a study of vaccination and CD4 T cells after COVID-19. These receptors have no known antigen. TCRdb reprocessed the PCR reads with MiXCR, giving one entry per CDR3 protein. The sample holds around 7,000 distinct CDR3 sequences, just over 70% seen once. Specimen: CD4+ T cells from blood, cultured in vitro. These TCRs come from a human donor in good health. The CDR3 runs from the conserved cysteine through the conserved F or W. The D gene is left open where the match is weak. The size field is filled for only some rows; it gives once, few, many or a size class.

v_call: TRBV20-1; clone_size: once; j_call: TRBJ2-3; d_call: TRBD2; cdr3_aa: CSARDFASGVGDTQYF
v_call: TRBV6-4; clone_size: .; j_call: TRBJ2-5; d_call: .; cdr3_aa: CASSDSGTPGETQYF
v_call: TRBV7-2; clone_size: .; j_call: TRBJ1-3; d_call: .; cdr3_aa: CASSLGHYSGNTIYF
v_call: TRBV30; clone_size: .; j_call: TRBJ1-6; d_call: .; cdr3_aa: CAWNVGENSPLHF
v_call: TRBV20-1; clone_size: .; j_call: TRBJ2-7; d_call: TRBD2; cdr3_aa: CSAQTSGRAYEQYF
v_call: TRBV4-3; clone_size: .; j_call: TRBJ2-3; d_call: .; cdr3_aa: CASSLIRLDTQYF
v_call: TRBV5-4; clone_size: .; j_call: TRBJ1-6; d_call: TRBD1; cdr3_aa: CASSLDLLGQGRSPLHF
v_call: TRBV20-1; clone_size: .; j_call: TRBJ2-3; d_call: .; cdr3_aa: CSASIGTKGDTQYF
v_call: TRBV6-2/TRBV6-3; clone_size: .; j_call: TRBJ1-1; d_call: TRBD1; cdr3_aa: CASSYVRDRPNTHANTEAFF
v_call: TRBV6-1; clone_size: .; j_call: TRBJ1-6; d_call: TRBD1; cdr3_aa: CASSGGQERVSPLHF
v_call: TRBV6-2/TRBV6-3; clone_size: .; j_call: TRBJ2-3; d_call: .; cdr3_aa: CASSYKQGTTTQYF
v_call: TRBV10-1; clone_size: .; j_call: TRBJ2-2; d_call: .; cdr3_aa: CASSGSPGELFF
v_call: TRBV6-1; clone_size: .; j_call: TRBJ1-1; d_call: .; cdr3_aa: CASSDNFGSPEAFF
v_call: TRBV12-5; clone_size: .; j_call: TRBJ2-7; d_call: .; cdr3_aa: CASGLVNQGTTYEQYF
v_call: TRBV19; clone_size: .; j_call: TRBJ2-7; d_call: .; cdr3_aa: CASSSSEGNEQYF
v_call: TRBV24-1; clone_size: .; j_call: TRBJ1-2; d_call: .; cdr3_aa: CATSDRPEGRWGYGYTF
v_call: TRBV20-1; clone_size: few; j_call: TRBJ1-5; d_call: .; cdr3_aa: CSASRTVLQNSNQPQHF
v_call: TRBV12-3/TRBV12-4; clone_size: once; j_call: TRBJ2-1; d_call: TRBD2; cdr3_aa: CASSLRGLAGGLFEQFF
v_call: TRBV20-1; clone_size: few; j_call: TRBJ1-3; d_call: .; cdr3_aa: CSATAPNSGNTIYF
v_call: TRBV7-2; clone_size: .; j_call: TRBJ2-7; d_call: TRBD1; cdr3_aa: CASSRQTGGPYEQYF
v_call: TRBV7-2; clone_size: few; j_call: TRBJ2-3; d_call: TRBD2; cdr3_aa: CASSLASSGGENTQYF
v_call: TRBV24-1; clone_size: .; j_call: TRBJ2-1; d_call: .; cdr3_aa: CATSDPLAVSSYNEQFF
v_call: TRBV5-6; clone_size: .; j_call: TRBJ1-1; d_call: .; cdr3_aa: CAKLNRGPEAFF
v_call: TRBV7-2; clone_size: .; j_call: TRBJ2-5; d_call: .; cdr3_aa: CASSLAAAQQETQYF
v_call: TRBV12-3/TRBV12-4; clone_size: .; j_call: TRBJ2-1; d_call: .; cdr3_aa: CASSLAGDHEQFF
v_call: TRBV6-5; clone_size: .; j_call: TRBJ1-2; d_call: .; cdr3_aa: CASSSVGPNYGYTF
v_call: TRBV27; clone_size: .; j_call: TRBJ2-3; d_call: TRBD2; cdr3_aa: CASRGLAGWGDTQYF
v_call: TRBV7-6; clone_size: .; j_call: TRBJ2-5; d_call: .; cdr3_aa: CASTGFDGVQETQYF
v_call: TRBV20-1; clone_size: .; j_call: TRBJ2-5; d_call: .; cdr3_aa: CSARINRGALETQYF
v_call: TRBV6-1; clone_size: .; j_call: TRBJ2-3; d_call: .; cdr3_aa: CASSRQGTDTQYF
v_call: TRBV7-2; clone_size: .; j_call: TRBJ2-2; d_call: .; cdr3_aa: CASSLDLGAGELFF
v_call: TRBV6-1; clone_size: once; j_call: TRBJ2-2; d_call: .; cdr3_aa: CASSPPGPGELFF
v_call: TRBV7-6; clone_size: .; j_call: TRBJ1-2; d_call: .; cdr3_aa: CASSSPPGNYGYTF
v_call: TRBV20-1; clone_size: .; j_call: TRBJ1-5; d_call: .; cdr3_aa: CSARGGSYSNQPQHF
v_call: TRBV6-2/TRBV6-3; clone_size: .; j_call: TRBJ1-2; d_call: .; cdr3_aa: CASSYLRTANYGYTF
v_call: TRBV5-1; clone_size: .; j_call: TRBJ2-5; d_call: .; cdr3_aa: CASSRTGVGVETQYF
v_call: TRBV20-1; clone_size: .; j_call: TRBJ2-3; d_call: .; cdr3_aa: CSASQHSDTQYF
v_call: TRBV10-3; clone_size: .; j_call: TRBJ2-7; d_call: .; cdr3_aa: CAISEIGKQEQYF
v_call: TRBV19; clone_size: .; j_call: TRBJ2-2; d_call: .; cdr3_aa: CASTPPSRPNTGELFF
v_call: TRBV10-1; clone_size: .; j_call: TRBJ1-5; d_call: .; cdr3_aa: CASSDTGLRPQHF
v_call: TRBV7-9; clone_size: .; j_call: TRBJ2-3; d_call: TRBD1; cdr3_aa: CASSLARQGGTDTQYF
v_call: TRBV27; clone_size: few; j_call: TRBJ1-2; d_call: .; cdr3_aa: CASSWTAGFYGYTF
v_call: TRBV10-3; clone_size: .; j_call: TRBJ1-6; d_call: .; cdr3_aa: CASSGGGTPLHF
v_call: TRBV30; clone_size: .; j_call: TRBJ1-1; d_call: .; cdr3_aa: CAWSVRSTEAFF
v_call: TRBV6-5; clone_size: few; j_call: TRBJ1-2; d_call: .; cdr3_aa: CASSYSGVNGYTF
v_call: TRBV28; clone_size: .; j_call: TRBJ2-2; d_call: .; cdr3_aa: CASSPPNTGELFF
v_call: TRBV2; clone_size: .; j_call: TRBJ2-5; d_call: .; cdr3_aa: CASRVQETQYF
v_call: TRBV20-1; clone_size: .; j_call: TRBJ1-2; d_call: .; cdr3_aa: CSASRELLFGYTF
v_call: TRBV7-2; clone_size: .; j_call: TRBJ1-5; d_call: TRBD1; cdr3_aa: CASTLTGTAHQPQHF
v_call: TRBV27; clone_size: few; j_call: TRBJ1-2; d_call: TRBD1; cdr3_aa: CASTLAGTGRYGYTF
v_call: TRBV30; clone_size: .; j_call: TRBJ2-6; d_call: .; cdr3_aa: CAWSVRRDSGANVLTF
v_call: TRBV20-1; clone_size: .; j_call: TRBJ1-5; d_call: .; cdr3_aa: CSATTGDSNQPQHF
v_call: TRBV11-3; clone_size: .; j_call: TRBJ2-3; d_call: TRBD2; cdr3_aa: CASSLSGSTDTQYF